The source of this TCR beta chain is a study of blood T cell repertoires in COVID-19. With 3 bases clipped from V and 3 bases from J, the junction kept 3 bases outside the gene matches. This CDR3 has 18 residues. CDR1 is KGHDR, CDR2 SFDVKD, per germline. Profiled with immunoSEQ multiplex PCR; TCRdb holds only in-frame clones, not every one. This table has about 290,000 clones, over 80% appearing once. Sequenced sample: peripheral blood. The source is a woman aged 50 to 65 with active or convalescent COVID-19. V gene TRBV24-1 combines with J gene TRBJ2-2; 16 positions match TRBD2. CDR3 sequence: CATSDRGLAGGYTGELFF. For the CDR3, the DNA is TGTGCCACCAGTGATCGGGGACTAGCGGGAGGGTACACCGGGGAGCTGTTTTTT.